One sample yielded the 11 T cell receptor beta chains listed below, sequenced in a study of cytomegalovirus exposure and HLA in healthy donors listed by TCRdb under 2017. The method was the immunoSEQ multiplex PCR assay. For the multiplex PCR, a mixture combining 60 forward primers for TCR Vbeta segments and 13 reverse primers for TCR Jbeta segments was used. The source is immuneACCESS, and TCRdb retained only in-frame sequences with V and J called. Part of the clones is not carried over; for the studies checked, unresolved V genes explain less than half of this, and the remainder is unexplained. The sample yields around 280,000 clones; 80% to 90% were counted once. Of the sample, approximately 2.4% is held by the ten largest clones. The sequenced sample was PBMCs. These receptors all come from a woman between 18 and 30 years old in good health and CMV-seronegative.

The J gene is TRBJ1-4, the V gene TRBV7-3; no clear D gene. The CDR3 runs to 16 residues. V lost 5 bases, J lost 3 bases, and 16 bases lay in between. Germline V gives CDR1 SGHTA, CDR2 FQGTGA. The CDR3 DNA reads TGTGCCAGCAGCCCCGGGGATCGGGCATCTAATGAAAAACTGTTTTTT. Translation gives CASSPGDRASNEKLFF.

The chain couples TRBV11-2 to TRBJ1-4; D might be TRBD1 (6 bases). The V end was cut by 5 bases, the J end by 5 bases, with 15 bases between. This CDR3 is built from 15 residues. The germline gives CDR1 SGHAT, CDR2 FQNNGV. The CDR3 here is CASSATGTKNEKLFF. CDR3 in DNA: TGTGCCAGCAGCGCTACCGGGACAAAGAATGAAAAACTGTTTTTT. Full variable domain (missing parts from reference TRBV11-2 and TRBJ1-4): EAGVAQSPRYKIIEKRQSVAFWCNPISGHATLYWYQQILGQGPKLLIQFQNNGVVDDSQLPKDRFSAERLKGVDSTLKIQPAKLEDSAVYLCASSATGTKNEKLFFGSGTQLSVL.

The chain employs TRBV7-3 and TRBJ1-1; D possibly corresponds to TRBD1 (5 bases). V was trimmed by 5 bases and J by 3 bases, leaving 19 bases between them. The CDR3 extends over 16 amino acids. From germline, CDR1 is SGHTA and CDR2 FQGTGA. The CDR3 is CASSHGPESTDTEAFF. The CDR3 nucleotides are TGTGCCAGCAGCCACGGCCCTGAGTCGACAGACACTGAAGCTTTCTTT.

V usage is TRBV6-5 and J usage is TRBJ1-1, with D perhaps TRBD1 (6 bases). The CDR3 sequence is 13 residues long. The germline gives CDR1 MNHEY, CDR2 SVGAGI. V dropped 6 bases and J dropped 6 bases, with 14 bases sitting between them. Here the CDR3 reads CASSYYTGSEAFF. CDR3 nucleotides: TGTGCCAGCAGCTATTATACAGGGTCTGAAGCTTTCTTT.

V gene TRBV30 combines with J gene TRBJ1-1; tentatively, D is TRBD1 (5 bases). The ends were cut back, 0 bases at V and 8 bases at J, with 10 bases in the middle. The CDR3 is 12 amino acids. Germline V lookup: CDR1 GTSNPN, CDR2 SVGIG (reference sequence). The CDR3 coding sequence is TGTGCCTGGAGTGTACTGGAGGGGGAAGCTTTCTTT. Protein: CAWSVLEGEAFF.

This chain links TRBV5-1 with TRBJ1-2; possible D gene TRBD1, 5 bases. Germline values: CDR1 SGHRS, CDR2 YFSETQ. This CDR3 is 14 amino acids long. V lost 4 bases, J lost 4 bases, and 14 bases lay in between. CDR3 amino acids: CASSPGGRSYGYTF. The CDR3 DNA is TGCGCCAGCAGCCCGGGGGGACGGAGCTATGGCTACACCTTC.

V gene TRBV19 combines with J gene TRBJ1-2; 7 nucleotides agree with TRBD1. With 10 bases clipped from V and 6 bases from J, the junction kept 8 bases outside the gene matches. The CDR3 has 12 residues. Germline V CDR1 and CDR2: LNHDA, SQIVND (reference sequence). CDR3 region: CATDDRANGYTF. In DNA, the CDR3 is TGTGCCACCGATGACAGGGCCAATGGCTACACCTTC.

The chain carries TRBV15 and TRBJ2-1, with 15 bases aligning to TRBD2. The CDR3 extends over 18 amino acids. CDR1 is LNHNV, CDR2 YYDKDF, per germline (reference sequence). The J segment lost 9 bases and the V segment lost 0 bases, leaving 9 bases of the junction unmatched. In DNA form, the CDR3 reads TGTGCCACCAGCAGAGATCCAGGACTAGCGGGGGGGCATGGTGAGCAGTTCTTC. Protein sequence: CATSRDPGLAGGHGEQFF.

As to this clone: Other nucleotide sequences from this sample produce the same CDR3. The J gene is TRBJ1-1, the V gene TRBV6-5; D is uncertain. This CDR3 has 13 amino acids. The V end was cut by 2 bases, the J end by 1 base, with 5 bases between. CDR1 is MNHEY, CDR2 SVGAGI, per germline. The CDR3 DNA follows: TGTGCCAGCAGTTACGGCCCGAACACTGAAGCTTTCTTT. This sequence encodes CASSYGPNTEAFF.

This sequence joins TRBV6-1 and TRBJ1-6, with a tentative D call TRBD1 (5 bases). This CDR3 is 17 amino acids long. V dropped 4 bases and J dropped 5 bases, with 18 bases sitting between them. The germline CDR1 and CDR2 sequences are MNHNS and SASEGT. CDR3 sequence reads: CASSGHYRGTNNSPLHF. DNA of the CDR3: TGTGCCAGCAGTGGGCACTATCGGGGGACCAATAATTCACCCCTCCACTTT.

The chain links TRBV27 to TRBJ1-1; TRBD1 agrees at 8 bases. V dropped 6 bases and J dropped 7; count of bases not matched to a gene: 10. The CDR3 loop spans 14 amino acids. Germline V gene data show CDR1 as MNHEY and CDR2 as SMNVEV (reference sequence). The CDR3 protein is CASRPDRAVGEAFF. CDR3 DNA: TGTGCCAGCAGGCCGGACAGGGCCGTAGGTGAAGCTTTCTTT.